This passage covers 13 T cell receptor beta chains from one sample sequenced in a study of T cell repertoires in cytomegalovirus infection. Via MiXCR, TCRdb re-called the reads, giving one row per CDR3 protein. The sample has roughly 100,000 distinct CDR3 sequences, approximately 17% seen once. The sequenced material came from PBMCs. These receptors came from a human donor in good health (CMV status not recorded). Some clones in this sample may be carry-over from other donors' samples.

This sequence joins TRBV6-2 or TRBV6-3 and TRBJ1-2; possible D gene TRBD1, 5 bases. Germline CDR1 reads MNHEY; CDR2 reads SVGEGT. The CDR3 is 15 amino acids. V lost 6 bases and J 6 bases, leaving 20 bases between the germline ends. The CDR3 DNA reads as TGTGCCAGCAGCCCCCGGACATCCGCGGCAAATGGCTACACCTTC. Translation gives CASSPRTSAANGYTF.

The chain joins TRBV7-2 to TRBJ2-7, with 8 bases identical to TRBD2. CDR1 is SGHTA and CDR2 is FQGNSA in the germline V gene. The CDR3 runs 15 residues. With 6 bases clipped from V and 1 base from J, the junction kept 8 bases outside the gene matches. CDR3 coding DNA: TGTGCCAGCAGGGGCCCCGGGGGGGTTTCCTACGAGCAGTACTTC. Its protein product is CASRGPGGVSYEQYF. Looking up the rest from reference TRBV7-2 and TRBJ2-7 gives the full variable domain: GAGVSQSPSNKVTEKGKDVELRCDPISGHTALYWYRQSLGQGLEFLIYFQGNSAPDKSGLPSDRFSAERTGGSVSTLTIQRTQQEDSAVYLCASRGPGGVSYEQYFGPGTRLTVT.

In this sample, this clonotype turned up many times. This sequence joins TRBV7-2 and TRBJ2-3; the D is unclear. Germline CDR1 is SGHTA and CDR2 is FQGNSA. V lost 5 bases and J lost 3, with 12 bases in between. The CDR3 runs 14 residues. The CDR3 protein is CASSPLLLTDTQYF. As DNA, the CDR3 is TGTGCCAGCAGCCCCTTATTGTTGACAGATACGCAGTATTTT.

This clonotype has just a few counts. The chain has TRBV12-3 or TRBV12-4 and TRBJ2-3, with D perhaps matching TRBD1 or TRBD2 (6 bases each). Trimming removed 5 bases at V and 3 bases at J, with 15 bases between. This CDR3 spans 15 amino acids. The CDR3 DNA reads as TGTGCCAGCAGTCAATGGGGGGCCAGAACAGATACGCAGTATTTT. Protein product: CASSQWGARTDTQYF.

This clonotype was counted only a few times. This chain joins TRBV6-2 or TRBV6-3 and TRBJ1-1; no clear D. V lost 7 bases to trimming and J lost 0 bases, with 9 bases between them. CDR1 MNHEY and CDR2 SVGEGT come from the germline V gene. This CDR3 has 13 residues. The CDR3 reads CASKQWMNTEAFF. CDR3 bases: TGTGCCAGCAAGCAGTGGATGAACACTGAAGCTTTCTTT.

This clonotype occurred many times. The chain carries TRBV7-3 and TRBJ1-1; D call uncertain. Germline-derived CDR1 and CDR2 are SGHTA and FQGTGA. The V end lost 2 bases, the J end lost 0 bases, and 7 bases lay between the germline ends. The CDR3 has 14 residues. The DNA for the CDR3 is TGTGCCAGCAGCTTAGAGGCGGTGAACACTGAAGCTTTCTTT. Amino acid sequence: CASSLEAVNTEAFF.

This clonotype has ten or more counts. The CDR3 DNA reads as TGTGCCAGCAGCTTCCCGGGGAGGGGCGGCACCGGGGAGCTGTTTTTT. This codes for CASSFPGRGGTGELFF. The genes are TRBV7-8 and TRBJ2-2; 7 nucleotides agree with TRBD2. With 3 bases clipped from V and 4 bases from J, the junction kept 8 bases outside the gene matches. The CDR3 totals 16 residues. Germline CDR1 and CDR2: SGHVS and FQNEAQ.

The chain employs TRBV7-9 and TRBJ2-4; TRBD1 matches at 7 bases. The length of the CDR3 is 15 residues. The V and J ends lost 4 bases and 1 base, in that order; junction bases with no gene match: 4. Germline V gene sequence: CDR1 SEHNR, CDR2 FQNEAQ (reference sequence). The CDR3 nucleotides read TGTGCCAGCAGCTACTTGACAGGGGCCAAAAACATTCAGTACTTC. Amino acid sequence: CASSYLTGAKNIQYF.

The chain couples TRBV29-1 to TRBJ2-5, with 14 bases matching TRBD2. Germline lookup yields CDR1 SQVTM and CDR2 ANQGSEA. V was clipped by 5 bases and J by 4 bases; unmatched bases: 6. The CDR3 is 15 amino acids. The CDR3 here is CSVLRTSGGRETQYF. The CDR3, as DNA: TGCAGCGTTCTCAGGACTAGCGGGGGGCGAGAGACCCAGTACTTC.

This clonotype appeared a few times. The chain is built from TRBV5-1 and TRBJ2-1, with D perhaps given as TRBD1 or TRBD2 (5 bases each). The CDR3 consists of 15 residues. The V end lost 6 bases, the J end lost 0 bases, and 13 bases lay between the germline ends. Germline CDR1 and CDR2: SGHRS and YFSETQ. The CDR3 DNA is TGCGCCAGCACCTTTGGGGGTTTCTCCTACAATGAGCAGTTCTTC. As protein: CASTFGGFSYNEQFF.

The chain has TRBV19 and TRBJ2-2; maybe TRBD1 (6 bases). The CDR3 has 17 residues. Germline CDR1 LNHDA, CDR2 SQIVND (reference sequence). V gave up 5 bases and J gave up 2 bases, with 18 bases separating them. CDR3 sequence reads: CASSLPRGRGNTGELFF. The CDR3 DNA follows: TGTGCCAGTAGTCTTCCCCGAGGCAGGGGCAACACCGGGGAGCTGTTTTTT. Looking up the rest from reference TRBV19 and TRBJ2-2 gives the full variable domain: DGGITQSPKYLFRKEGQNVTLSCEQNLNHDAMYWYRQDPGQGLRLIYYSQIVNDFQKGDIAEGYSVSREKKESFPLTVTSAQKNPTAFYLCASSLPRGRGNTGELFFGEGSRLTVL.

For this clonotype: This may be a read error, as it is one base from a much larger clone. In this CDR3 the conserved last residue, phenylalanine or tryptophan, is missing, so a read error is likely. The chain couples TRBV7-9 to TRBJ1-2; D call uncertain. The CDR3 length is 14 residues. The V gene's germline CDR1 is SEHNR and CDR2 FQNEAQ (reference sequence). Trimming left V 4 bases short and J 4 bases short, with 13 bases between. The CDR3 nucleotides read TGTGCCAGCAGCTCTTACGCGGGAAGCTATGGCTACACCTAC. It yields the protein CASSSYAGSYGYTY.

This chain links TRBV6-2 or TRBV6-3 with TRBJ2-2; tentative D call: TRBD1 (6 bases). The CDR3 extends over 15 amino acids. Trimming took off 0 bases at V and 7 bases at J, with 12 bases between the two ends. Germline CDR1 and CDR2: MNHEY and SVGEGT. The CDR3 loop reads CASSYSGAVNGELFF. In nucleotides, the CDR3 is TGTGCCAGCAGTTACTCGGGGGCGGTAAACGGGGAGCTGTTTTTT.